The 3 T cell receptor beta chains below come from one sample, sequenced in a study of OX40 agonist ivuxolimab in advanced cancers. Libraries were prepared by immunoSEQ multiplex PCR; TCRdb keeps only in-frame clonotypes and omits some of them. The sample holds approximately 21,000 clones, around 84% seen once. The material sequenced was CD4+ or CD8+ T cells sorted from blood, taken in a trial of the OX40 agonist ivuxolimab. Receptors originate from an adult with an advanced solid tumor such as melanoma, head and neck, liver or kidney cancer.

This clone was observed a single time. This chain links TRBV28 with TRBJ2-1; 13 bases map to TRBD2. This CDR3 comprises 16 residues. The V and J ends lost 6 bases and 7 bases, in that order; junction bases with no gene match: 9. The germline CDR1 and CDR2 sequences are MDHEN and SYDVKM. CDR3 DNA: TGTGCCAGCAGCCGAACCGGACTAGCGGGGGTTAATGAGCAGTTCTTC. Protein product: CASSRTGLAGVNEQFF.

The chain couples TRBV4-1 to TRBJ1-2; 7 nucleotides line up with TRBD1. The CDR3 extends over 14 amino acids. The germline V gene has CDR1 MGHRA and CDR2 YSYEKL. Trimming cost V 0 bases and J 8 bases; bases outside gene matches: 6. This CDR3 is CASSQEGTAEGYTF. As DNA, the CDR3 is TGCGCCAGCAGCCAAGAGGGGACAGCGGAGGGCTACACCTTC.

This clone appeared once. V and J are TRBV7-9 and TRBJ1-3, with D possibly being TRBD1 (6 bases). V was pared by 5 bases and J by 3 bases, with 11 bases between. Germline CDR1 is SEHNR and CDR2 is FQNEAQ (reference sequence). The CDR3 has 14 amino acids. CDR3 residues: CASSRDRLGNTIYF. The CDR3 coding sequence is TGTGCCAGCAGCCGAGACAGGCTTGGAAACACCATATATTTT.